The sequence of this T cell receptor (beta chain) was determined in a study of CD8 T cells in ankylosing spondylitis. The CDR3 is 18 amino acids. The V gene's germline CDR1 is MNHEY and CDR2 SVGEGT. The junction had 14 bases not matched to a gene; V was cut back by 2 bases and J by 6 bases. One entry per CDR3 protein, called by TCRdb with MiXCR from the 5' RACE reads. The repertoire holds about 300,000 distinct CDR3 sequences, around a tenth seen once, with more than 7% in the top ten. Whole-study findings and limits: The clones that were linked to disease were reported to be significantly enriched in matched synovial fluid samples from ankylosing spondylitis patients. Disease-linked clones displayed a CD8+ phenotype and appeared relatively rarely in peripheral blood. Among TCR beta sequences, a motif of several highly homologous variants appeared characteristic of ankylosing spondylitis blood.

This clonotype showed up just a few times. Its antigen remains unidentified. This chain connects TRBV6-2 or TRBV6-3 to TRBJ1-5, with 9 positions matching TRBD1. Sequencing input: blood, either unsorted or a sorted T cell fraction (not recorded which). The source is a female donor with ankylosing spondylitis or in good health (not recorded which). CDR3 coding DNA: TGTGCCAGCAGTTACATGTCTGAGACAGGGGGAAAGGCTCAGCCCCAGCATTTT. Protein product: CASSYMSETGGKAQPQHF.